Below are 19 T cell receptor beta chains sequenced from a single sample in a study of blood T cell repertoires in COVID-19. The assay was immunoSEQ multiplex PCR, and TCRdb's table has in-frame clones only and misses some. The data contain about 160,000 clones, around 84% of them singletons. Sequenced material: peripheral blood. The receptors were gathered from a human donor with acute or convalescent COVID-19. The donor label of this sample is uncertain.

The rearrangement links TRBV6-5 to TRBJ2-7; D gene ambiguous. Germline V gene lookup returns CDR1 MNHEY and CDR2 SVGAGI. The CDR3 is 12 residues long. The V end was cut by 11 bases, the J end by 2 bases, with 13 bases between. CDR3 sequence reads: CAARGGTYEQYF. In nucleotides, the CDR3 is TGTGCCGCCCGAGGCGGAACCTACGAGCAGTACTTC.

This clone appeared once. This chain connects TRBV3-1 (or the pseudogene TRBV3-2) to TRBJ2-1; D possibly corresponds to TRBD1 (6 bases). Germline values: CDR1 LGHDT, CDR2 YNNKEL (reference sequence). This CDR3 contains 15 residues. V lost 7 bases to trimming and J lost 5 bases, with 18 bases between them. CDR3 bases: TGTGCCAGCAACTACCGTCAGGGGTTAAACAATGAGCAGTTCTTC. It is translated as CASNYRQGLNNEQFF.

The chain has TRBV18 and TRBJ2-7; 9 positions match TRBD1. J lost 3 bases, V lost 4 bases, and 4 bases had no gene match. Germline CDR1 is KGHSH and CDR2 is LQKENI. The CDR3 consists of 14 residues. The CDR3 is CASSRRDRVYEQYF. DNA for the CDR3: TGTGCCAGCTCACGGAGGGACAGGGTCTACGAGCAGTACTTC. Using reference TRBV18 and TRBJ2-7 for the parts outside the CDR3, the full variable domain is NAGVMQNPRHLVRRRGQEARLRCSPMKGHSHVYWYRQLPEEGLKFMVYLQKENIIDESGMPKERFSAEFPKEGPSILRIQQVVRGDSAAYFCASSRRDRVYEQYFGPGTRLTVT.

CDR3 in DNA: TGTGCCAGTAGTAACAAAGACAGGGGGCGAACTAATGAAAAACTGTTTTTT. It is translated as CASSNKDRGRTNEKLFF. The J gene is TRBJ1-4, the V gene TRBV19, with 10 bases matching TRBD1. J gave up 1 base and V 4 bases, and 6 bases lay outside the gene matches. Germline CDR1 LNHDA, CDR2 SQIVND (reference sequence). This CDR3 comprises 17 residues.

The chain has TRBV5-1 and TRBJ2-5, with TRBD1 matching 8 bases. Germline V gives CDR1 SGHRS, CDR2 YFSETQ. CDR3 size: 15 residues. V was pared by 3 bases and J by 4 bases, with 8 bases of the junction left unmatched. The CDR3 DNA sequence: TGCGCCAGCAGCTACTCCGGGACAGGCTCAGAGACCCAGTACTTC. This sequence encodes CASSYSGTGSETQYF.

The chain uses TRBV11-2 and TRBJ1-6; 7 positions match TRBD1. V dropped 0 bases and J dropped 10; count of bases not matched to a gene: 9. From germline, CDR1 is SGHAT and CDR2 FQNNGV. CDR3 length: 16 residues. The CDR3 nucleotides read TGTGCCAGCAGCTTAGATCGGACAGGACGTGGATCACCCCTCCACTTT. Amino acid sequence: CASSLDRTGRGSPLHF.

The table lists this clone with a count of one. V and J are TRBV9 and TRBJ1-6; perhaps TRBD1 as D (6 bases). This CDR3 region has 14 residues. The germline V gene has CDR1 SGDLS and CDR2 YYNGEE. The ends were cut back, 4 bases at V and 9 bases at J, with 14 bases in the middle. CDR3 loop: CASSSQGIGSPLHF. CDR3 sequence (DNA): TGTGCCAGCAGCTCTCAGGGGATAGGTTCACCCCTCCACTTT.

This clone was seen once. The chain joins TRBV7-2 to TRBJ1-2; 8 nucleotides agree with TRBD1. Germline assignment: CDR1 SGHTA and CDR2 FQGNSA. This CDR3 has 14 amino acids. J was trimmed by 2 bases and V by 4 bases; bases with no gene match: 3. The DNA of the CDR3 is TGTGCCAGCAGCTCAGGGGGCGTCAACTATGGCTACACCTTC. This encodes CASSSGGVNYGYTF.

Here the CDR3 reads CASSQENRERGYTF. The CDR3 nucleotides read TGTGCCAGCAGCCAAGAAAACAGGGAGCGTGGCTACACCTTC. This chain joins TRBV4-2 and TRBJ1-2; D possibly corresponds to TRBD1 (6 bases). Germline assignment: CDR1 LGHNA and CDR2 YNFKEQ. The CDR3 has 14 residues. The V end lost 0 bases, the J end lost 7 bases, and 12 bases lay between the germline ends.

CDR3 sequence (DNA): TGTGCCAGTAGTATCGGGACAGGGGGCTACTACGAGCAGTACTTC. Translating it yields CASSIGTGGYYEQYF. This sequence joins TRBV19 and TRBJ2-7, with 12 positions matching TRBD1. CDR3 length equals 15 residues. The germline V gene has CDR1 LNHDA and CDR2 SQIVND (reference sequence). After removal of 3 bases from V and 3 bases from J, the junction contained 3 bases not matched to a gene.

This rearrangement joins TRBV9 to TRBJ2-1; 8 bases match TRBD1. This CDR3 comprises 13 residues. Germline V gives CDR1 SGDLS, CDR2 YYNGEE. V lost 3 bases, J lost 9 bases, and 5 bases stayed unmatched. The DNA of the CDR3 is TGTGCCAGCAGCGGCCACGGACAGGGTGAGCAGTTCTTC. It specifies CASSGHGQGEQFF. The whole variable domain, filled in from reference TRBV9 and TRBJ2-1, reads DSGVTQTPKHLITATGQRVTLRCSPRSGDLSVYWYQQSLDQGLQFLIQYYNGEERAKGNILERFSAQQFPDLHSELNLSSLELGDSALYFCASSGHGQGEQFFGPGTRLTVL.

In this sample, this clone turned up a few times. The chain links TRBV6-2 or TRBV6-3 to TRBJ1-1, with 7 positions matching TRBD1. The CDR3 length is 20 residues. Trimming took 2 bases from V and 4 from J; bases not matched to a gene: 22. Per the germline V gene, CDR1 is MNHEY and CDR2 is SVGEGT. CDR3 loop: CASSYDGDRPLTFGSTEAFF. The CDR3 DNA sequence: TGTGCCAGCAGTTACGATGGGGACAGACCTTTAACTTTTGGTAGCACTGAAGCTTTCTTT.

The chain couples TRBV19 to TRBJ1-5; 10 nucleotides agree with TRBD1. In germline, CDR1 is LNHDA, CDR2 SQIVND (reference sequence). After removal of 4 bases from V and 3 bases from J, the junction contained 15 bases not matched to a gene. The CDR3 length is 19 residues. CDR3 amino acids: CASSSQWDRGFLDNQPQHF. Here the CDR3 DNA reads TGTGCCAGTAGTAGTCAATGGGACAGGGGTTTTTTGGACAATCAGCCCCAGCATTTT.

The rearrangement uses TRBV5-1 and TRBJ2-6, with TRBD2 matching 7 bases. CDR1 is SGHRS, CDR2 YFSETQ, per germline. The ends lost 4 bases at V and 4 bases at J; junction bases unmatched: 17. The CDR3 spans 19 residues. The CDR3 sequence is CASSPYAVGTTAGANVLTF. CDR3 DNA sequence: TGCGCCAGCAGCCCTTATGCCGTTGGGACTACAGCAGGGGCCAACGTCCTGACTTTC.

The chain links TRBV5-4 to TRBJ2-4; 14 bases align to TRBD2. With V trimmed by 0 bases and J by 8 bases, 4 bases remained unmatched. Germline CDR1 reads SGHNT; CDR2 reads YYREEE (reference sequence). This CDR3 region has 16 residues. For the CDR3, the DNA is TGTGCCAGCAGCTTGGGACTAGCGGGGGGGCCAGACATTCAGTACTTC. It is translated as CASSLGLAGGPDIQYF.

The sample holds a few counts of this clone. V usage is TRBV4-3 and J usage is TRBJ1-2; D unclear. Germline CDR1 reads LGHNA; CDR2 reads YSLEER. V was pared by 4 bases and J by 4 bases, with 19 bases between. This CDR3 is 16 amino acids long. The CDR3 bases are TGCGCCAGCAGCCCGGCGGGAATTCTGGAGCTCTATGGCTACACCTTC. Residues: CASSPAGILELYGYTF.

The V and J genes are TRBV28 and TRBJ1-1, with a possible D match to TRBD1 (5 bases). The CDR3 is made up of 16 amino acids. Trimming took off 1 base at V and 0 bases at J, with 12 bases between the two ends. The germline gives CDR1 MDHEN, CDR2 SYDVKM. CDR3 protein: CASSLLGRKLNTEAFF. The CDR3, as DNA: TGTGCCAGCAGTTTATTGGGGCGGAAGTTGAACACTGAAGCTTTCTTT.

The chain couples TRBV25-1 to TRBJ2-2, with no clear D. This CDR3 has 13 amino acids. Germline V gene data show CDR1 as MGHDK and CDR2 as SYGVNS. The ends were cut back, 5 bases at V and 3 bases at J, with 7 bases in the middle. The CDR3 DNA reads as TGTGCCAGCAGTTATACATACACCGGGGAGCTGTTTTTT. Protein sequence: CASSYTYTGELFF. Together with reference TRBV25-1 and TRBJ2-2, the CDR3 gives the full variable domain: EADIYQTPRYLVIGTGKKITLECSQTMGHDKMYWYQQDPGMELHLIHYSYGVNSTEKGDLSSESTVSRIRTEHFPLTLESARPSHTSQYLCASSYTYTGELFFGEGSRLTVL.

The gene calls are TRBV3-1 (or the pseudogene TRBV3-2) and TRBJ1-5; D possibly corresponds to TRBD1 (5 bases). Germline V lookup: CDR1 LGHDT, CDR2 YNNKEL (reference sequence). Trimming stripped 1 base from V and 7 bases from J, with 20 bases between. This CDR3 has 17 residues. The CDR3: CASSQGGGVGQGQPQHF. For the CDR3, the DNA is TGTGCCAGCAGCCAAGGGGGCGGAGTTGGCCAGGGACAGCCCCAGCATTTT.